One and the same sample provided the 12 T cell receptor beta chains below, sequenced in a study of T cell responses to AZD1222 COVID-19 vaccine. TCRdb keeps only in-frame clones here, not all; method: immunoSEQ multiplex PCR. The table includes approximately 45,000 clones, approximately 88% detected once. The starting material was peripheral blood, obtained 28 days after the second AZD1222 dose. Source of these receptors: an adult who received the AZD1222 COVID-19 vaccine.

This chain joins TRBV10-3 and TRBJ2-5; 9 bases line up with TRBD1. J lost 4 bases, V lost 7 bases, and 10 bases had no gene match. The CDR3 has 15 residues. Germline V gene sequence: CDR1 ENHRY, CDR2 SYGVKD. The CDR3 here is CAINSDRGVGETQYF. In DNA form, the CDR3 reads TGTGCCATCAACTCAGACAGGGGGGTCGGAGAGACCCAGTACTTC.

V is TRBV5-1 and J is TRBJ1-2; no reliable D call. V lost 0 bases and J 7 bases, leaving 7 bases between the germline ends. The CDR3 is 12 residues long. CDR1 and CDR2 from the germline V gene are SGHRS and YFSETQ. CDR3 sequence reads: CASSLEGGGYTF. Written as DNA, the CDR3 is TGCGCCAGCAGCTTGGAGGGAGGTGGCTACACCTTC. The entire variable domain, with the rest obtained from reference TRBV5-1 and TRBJ1-2, is as follows: KAGVTQTPRYLIKTRGQQVTLSCSPISGHRSVSWYQQTPGQGLQFLFEYFSETQRNKGNFPGRFSGRQFSNSRSEMNVSTLELGDSALYLCASSLEGGGYTFGSGTRLTVV.

The chain has TRBV7-3 and TRBJ1-1; weak D call: TRBD1 (5 bases). The CDR3 is 12 residues long. CDR1 SGHTA and CDR2 FQGTGA come from the germline V gene. The germline V and J ends were trimmed by 5 bases and 8 bases, with 12 bases remaining between them. The CDR3 bases are TGTGCCAGCAGCCCCTCGGGGCAGGAAGCTTTCTTT. It encodes CASSPSGQEAFF.

This rearrangement joins TRBV4-1 to TRBJ2-2, with 11 bases that match TRBD1. In germline, CDR1 is MGHRA, CDR2 YSYEKL. The ends lost 3 bases at V and 4 bases at J; junction bases unmatched: 10. This CDR3 is 18 amino acids long. The CDR3 bases are TGCGCCAGCAGCCAGGACCCCCTCGGGACAGGGGGCACCGGGGAGCTGTTTTTT. This codes for CASSQDPLGTGGTGELFF.

This clone was detected only once. V gene TRBV27 combines with J gene TRBJ2-3, with a tentative D call TRBD1 (6 bases). The germline gives CDR1 MNHEY, CDR2 SMNVEV (reference sequence). Trimming left V 5 bases short and J 3 bases short, with 9 bases between. The CDR3 is 13 amino acids. The CDR3: CASSQQGTDTQYF. The CDR3 DNA sequence: TGTGCCAGCAGTCAACAGGGAACAGATACGCAGTATTTT.

Here the CDR3 reads CASSQEGGWRASNQPQHF. CDR3 DNA sequence: TGTGCCAGCAGCCAAGAGGGGGGGTGGCGAGCATCCAATCAGCCCCAGCATTTT. The rearrangement joins TRBV4-2 to TRBJ1-5; TRBD1 might be the D (5 bases). Germline V CDR1 and CDR2: LGHNA, YNFKEQ. The CDR3 has 18 residues. Trimming left V 0 bases short and J 3 bases short, with 18 bases between.

CDR3 in DNA: TGTGCCAGCAGCCCAACAGGAAACAATCAGCCCCAGCATTTT. It encodes CASSPTGNNQPQHF. The chain has TRBV11-2 and TRBJ1-5; a possible D gene is TRBD1 (5 bases). The CDR3 has 14 residues. Germline lookup yields CDR1 SGHAT and CDR2 FQNNGV. V was shortened by 5 bases and J by 3 bases, with 11 bases between the two germline ends.

This sequence joins TRBV11-1 and TRBJ1-2; a possible D gene is TRBD1 (5 bases). CDR3 length equals 12 residues. CDR1 is SGHAT and CDR2 is FQDESV in the germline V gene (reference sequence). V was shortened by 8 bases and J by 7 bases, with 14 bases between the two germline ends. The CDR3 sequence: CASFRGGPGYTF. CDR3 DNA: TGTGCCAGCTTCCGGGGGGGACCTGGCTACACCTTC.

V usage is TRBV10-3 and J usage is TRBJ2-1; D possibly corresponds to TRBD2 (5 bases). V lost 10 bases and J lost 0, with 13 bases in between. In germline, CDR1 is ENHRY, CDR2 SYGVKD. The CDR3 extends over 14 amino acids. CDR3 amino acids: CATLAQNSYNEQFF. The CDR3 DNA sequence: TGTGCCACCCTAGCCCAAAACTCCTACAATGAGCAGTTCTTC.

This clone was found once. The chain recombines TRBV27 with TRBJ2-4, with 7 bases fitting TRBD1. V lost 5 bases, J lost 0 bases, and 10 bases stayed unmatched. This CDR3 has 17 residues. The V gene's germline CDR1 is MNHEY and CDR2 SMNVEV (reference sequence). The CDR3 here is CASSTSRTGLAKNIQYF. The CDR3 DNA sequence: TGTGCCAGCAGTACATCCCGGACAGGCCTAGCCAAAAACATTCAGTACTTC.

This sequence joins TRBV11-3 and TRBJ2-7; possible D gene TRBD1, 6 bases. V was shortened by 5 bases and J by 3 bases, with 14 bases between the two germline ends. Germline V gives CDR1 SGHNT, CDR2 YENEEA. The CDR3 has 14 residues. CDR3 coding DNA: TGTGCCAGCAGCCCGGGACAAGGAGACTACGAGCAGTACTTC. It translates to CASSPGQGDYEQYF.

This sequence joins TRBV9 and TRBJ2-3; unclear D gene. CDR1 is SGDLS and CDR2 is YYNGEE in the germline V gene. V lost 1 base and J lost 3, with 9 bases in between. This CDR3 is 14 amino acids long. The DNA for the CDR3 is TGTGCCAGCAGCGTAAGCTCAGAAACAGATACGCAGTATTTT. Its protein product is CASSVSSETDTQYF.